What follows are 32 T cell receptor beta chains derived from one specimen sequenced in a study of T-cell memory formation after mild COVID-19. TCRdb ran MiXCR on the 5' RACE reads and lists one entry per CDR3 protein. The sample lists 400,000 to 500,000 distinct CDR3 sequences; about 19% were seen once. Sequencing was done on a sample of PBMCs or a T cell subset sorted from them (not recorded which). These TCRs come from an adult woman who had mild COVID-19 (a few samples of this study predate the infection). Cell type and time point are not known.

This clonotype has only a few counts. V and J are TRBV4-1 and TRBJ2-3; TRBD2 matches at 10 bases. V shed 4 bases, J shed 1 base, and the junction held 11 bases outside the gene matches. Per germline, CDR1 MGHRA and CDR2 YSYEKL. The CDR3 runs 18 residues. Here the CDR3 DNA reads TGCGCCAGCAGCCCCTACGGAGGGCTAGCGGGGGGCACAGATACGCAGTATTTT. It specifies CASSPYGGLAGGTDTQYF.

The rearrangement joins TRBV21-1 to TRBJ2-2; no check of the table's D call, TRBD1, against the DNA was made. TRBV21-1 is annotated as a pseudogene. The CDR3 is made up of 14 amino acids. Here the CDR3 DNA reads TGTGCCAGCAGCCCGAGCGGCCTGTTCGGGGAGCTGTTTTTT. Translating it yields CASSPSGLFGELFF.

The chain uses TRBV25-1 and TRBJ2-7; 11 nucleotides match TRBD2. This CDR3 comprises 15 residues. Looked up from germline, CDR1 is MGHDK and CDR2 is SYGVNS. Trimming cost V 6 bases and J 3 bases; bases outside gene matches: 7. CDR3 sequence reads: CASRGASGGNYEQYF. The CDR3 DNA reads TGTGCCAGCAGGGGTGCTAGCGGGGGGAACTACGAGCAGTACTTC.

This clonotype was seen a handful of times. The chain carries TRBV6-2 or TRBV6-3 and TRBJ2-7; TRBD1 agrees at 9 bases. The CDR3 loop spans 16 amino acids. V lost 8 bases and J lost 3; bases outside the gene matches: 14. Per germline, CDR1 MNHEY and CDR2 SVGEGT. The CDR3 spells CASQAPPGTGNYEQYF. Written as DNA, the CDR3 is TGTGCCAGCCAGGCCCCCCCGGGGACAGGGAACTACGAGCAGTACTTC.

At least ten counts were recorded for this clonotype. The chain links TRBV5-1 to TRBJ1-1, with 7 positions matching TRBD1. CDR3 length: 16 residues. J was trimmed by 1 base and V by 0 bases; bases with no gene match: 6. Germline V gene data show CDR1 as SGHRS and CDR2 as YFSETQ. The CDR3 DNA sequence: TGCGCCAGCAGCTTGGGTCCAGGGACAGAGAACACTGAAGCTTTCTTT. This sequence encodes CASSLGPGTENTEAFF.

The gene calls are TRBV18 and TRBJ1-1; 7 bases line up with TRBD1. Per germline, CDR1 KGHSH and CDR2 LQKENI. V lost 3 bases and J lost 5; bases outside the gene matches: 12. There are 16 residues in the CDR3. The CDR3 protein is CASSPLPTGLGTEAFF. For the CDR3, the DNA is TGTGCCAGCTCACCCCTTCCGACAGGGTTGGGGACTGAAGCTTTCTTT.

This clonotype has just a few counts. The chain uses TRBV29-1 and TRBJ2-5; TRBD1 is a possible D gene (6 bases). Germline V CDR1 and CDR2: SQVTM, ANQGSEA. Deletions cut 7 bases from V and 2 bases from J, with 14 bases between. There are 13 residues in the CDR3. The CDR3 DNA sequence: TGCAGCGCCGCCCGGGACATTCAAGAGACCCAGTACTTC. Its protein product is CSAARDIQETQYF. The full variable domain, its missing parts supplied by reference TRBV29-1 and TRBJ2-5, is SAVISQKPSRDICQRGTSLTIQCQVDSQVTMMFWYRQQPGQSLTLIATANQGSEATYESGFVIDKFPISRPNLTFSTLTVSNMSPEDSSIYLCSAARDIQETQYFGPGTRLLVL.

This clonotype was seen a handful of times. The rearrangement joins TRBV4-2 to TRBJ2-7; 7 bases agree with TRBD1. The germline CDR1 and CDR2 sequences are LGHNA and YNFKEQ. There are 13 residues in the CDR3. J gave up 7 bases and V 4 bases, and 7 bases lay outside the gene matches. The CDR3 DNA reads TGTGCCAGCAGCCCCCAGTTACAGGGGGAGCAGTACTTC. Protein product: CASSPQLQGEQYF.

This chain uses TRBV28 with TRBJ2-7; D remains unclear. CDR1 is MDHEN and CDR2 is SYDVKM in the germline V gene. This CDR3 contains 14 residues. With 5 bases removed from V and 2 bases from J, the gap between germline ends came to 13 bases. In DNA, the CDR3 is TGTGCCAGCAGTCCCGAGACGTTGACCTACGAGCAGTACTTC. Its translation: CASSPETLTYEQYF.

This clonotype was seen only a few times. This rearrangement joins TRBV12-3 or TRBV12-4 to TRBJ1-1; D possibly corresponds to TRBD1 (5 bases). The CDR3 loop spans 16 amino acids. Trimming shortened V by 1 base and J by 4 bases, and 16 bases separated the two germline ends. The CDR3 bases are TGTGCCAGCAGTTTAGTAGTCGGGGCTGGAGGCACTGAAGCTTTCTTT. It translates to CASSLVVGAGGTEAFF.

This chain links TRBV2 with TRBJ2-2; D is possibly TRBD1 (5 bases). CDR3 length: 14 amino acids. The V end lost 7 bases, the J end lost 1 base, and 10 bases lay between the germline ends. Germline lookup yields CDR1 SNHLY and CDR2 FYNNEI. The CDR3 protein is CASTGAGNTGELFF. The CDR3, as DNA: TGTGCCAGCACTGGGGCAGGGAACACCGGGGAGCTGTTTTTT.

In its sample, this clonotype was seen a few times. The chain has TRBV4-1 and TRBJ1-2, with TRBD1 identical over 8 bases. V lost 3 bases and J lost 8; bases outside the gene matches: 14. CDR1 is MGHRA, CDR2 YSYEKL, per germline. The CDR3 loop spans 16 amino acids. In DNA, the CDR3 is TGCGCCAGCAGCCAGGACAGTGACAGGGGTGGACGGGGCTACACCTTC. It translates to CASSQDSDRGGRGYTF.

The V and J genes are TRBV5-1 and TRBJ2-5, with 11 bases lining up with TRBD1. CDR3 length equals 15 residues. J gave up 1 base and V 4 bases, and 3 bases lay outside the gene matches. Germline assignment: CDR1 SGHRS and CDR2 YFSETQ. CDR3 bases: TGCGCCAGCAGCACCGGGACAGGGGGCCAAGAGACCCAGTACTTC. Its protein is CASSTGTGGQETQYF.

The V call is TRBV6-5, the J call TRBJ1-5; weak D call: TRBD1 (6 bases). V lost 2 bases and J lost 3, with 8 bases in between. This CDR3 spans 14 amino acids. From germline, CDR1 is MNHEY and CDR2 SVGAGI. In DNA, the CDR3 is TGTGCCAGCAGTTACAGGACAGCCAATCAGCCCCAGCATTTT. It codes for CASSYRTANQPQHF.

The rearrangement joins TRBV14 to TRBJ1-5; D is unresolved. The V and J ends lost 8 bases and 9 bases respectively, with 5 bases between them. The length of the CDR3 is 9 residues. From germline, CDR1 is SGHDN and CDR2 FVKESK. The CDR3 loop reads CASLGPQHF. The CDR3, as DNA: TGTGCCAGCCTTGGGCCCCAGCATTTT.

V gene TRBV29-1 combines with J gene TRBJ2-1; TRBD1 might be the D (6 bases). V gave up 6 bases and J gave up 3 bases, with 12 bases separating them. The V gene's germline CDR1 is SQVTM and CDR2 ANQGSEA. This CDR3 has 13 residues. The CDR3 spells CSVRDTYYNEQFF. In DNA form, the CDR3 reads TGCAGCGTCCGGGACACCTACTACAATGAGCAGTTCTTC.

J is TRBJ2-5 and V is TRBV7-6; 8 bases align to TRBD2. The CDR3 consists of 14 residues. CDR1 SGHVS and CDR2 FNYEAQ come from the germline V gene. Germline trimming cut 4 bases from V and 5 bases from J; bases unmatched to any gene: 6. CDR3 in amino acids: CASSSDGGGETQYF. The CDR3 nucleotides read TGTGCCAGCAGCTCCGACGGCGGGGGGGAGACCCAGTACTTC. Combining the CDR3 with reference TRBV7-6 and TRBJ2-5 gives the whole variable domain GAGVSQSPRYKVTKRGQDVALRCDPISGHVSLYWYRQALGQGPEFLTYFNYEAQQDKSGLPNDRFSAERPEGSISTLTIQRTEQRDSAMYRCASSSDGGGETQYFGPGTRLLVL.

This clonotype was seen a few times. The chain carries TRBV20-1 and TRBJ1-1; no definite D call. The V and J ends lost 3 bases and 0 bases respectively, with 11 bases between them. The germline V gene has CDR1 DFQATT and CDR2 SNEGSKA (reference sequence). The CDR3 covers 14 residues. The chain's CDR3 is CSASMARLNTEAFF. DNA of the CDR3: TGCAGTGCTAGTATGGCGAGACTGAACACTGAAGCTTTCTTT.

This clonotype has only a few counts. This sequence joins TRBV12-3 or TRBV12-4 and TRBJ1-4; a possible D gene is TRBD1 (6 bases). V was pared by 5 bases and J by 4 bases, with 8 bases between. There are 13 residues in the CDR3. The CDR3: CASSGQLNEKLFF. The DNA for the CDR3 is TGTGCCAGCAGTGGACAGCTTAATGAAAAACTGTTTTTT.

This clonotype was seen a handful of times. The V call is TRBV6-2 or TRBV6-3, the J call TRBJ2-3; D perhaps matches TRBD1 (6 bases). Trimming pared 0 bases from V and 2 bases from J, leaving 18 bases between. Germline V gene lookup returns CDR1 MNHEY and CDR2 SVGEGT. The CDR3 is made up of 18 amino acids. CDR3 sequence reads: CASSYSEEDSLITDTQYF. The DNA of the CDR3 is TGTGCCAGCAGTTACTCCGAAGAGGACAGCCTAATCACAGATACGCAGTATTTT.

This sequence joins TRBV12-3 or TRBV12-4 and TRBJ2-7, with D maybe TRBD1 (6 bases). This CDR3 spans 15 amino acids. The V and J ends lost 3 bases and 2 bases respectively, with 14 bases between them. As DNA, the CDR3 is TGTGCCAGCAGTTTGAGCGACAGGACCCCCTACGAGCAGTACTTC. Protein: CASSLSDRTPYEQYF.

The V gene is TRBV30, the J gene TRBJ2-7, with D possibly matching TRBD1 (6 bases). CDR1 is GTSNPN and CDR2 is SVGIG in the germline V gene (reference sequence). This CDR3 is 13 amino acids long. Between the trimmed V and J ends, which lost 2 bases and 3 bases, there was a span of 11 bases. The CDR3 DNA follows: TGTGCCTGGAGTAGAGGACAGAGCTACGAGCAGTACTTC. The encoded protein is CAWSRGQSYEQYF.

The rearrangement joins TRBV6-2 or TRBV6-3 to TRBJ1-5, with D possibly matching TRBD1 (5 bases). The CDR3 length is 14 residues. V gave up 7 bases and J gave up 3 bases, with 13 bases separating them. Germline CDR1 reads MNHEY; CDR2 reads SVGEGT. CDR3 DNA sequence: TGTGCCAGCATGGAACAGGCCCCCAATCAGCCCCAGCATTTT. It encodes CASMEQAPNQPQHF.

This clonotype appeared a few times. V is TRBV3-1 and J is TRBJ2-7; D may correspond to TRBD1 or TRBD2 (6 bases each). Between the trimmed V and J ends, which lost 0 bases and 1 base, there was a span of 16 bases. Germline CDR1 is LGHDT and CDR2 is YNNKEL (reference sequence). CDR3 length: 17 amino acids. CDR3 amino acids: CASSQEPGGGGSYEQYF. The CDR3 coding sequence is TGTGCCAGCAGCCAAGAGCCCGGGGGCGGTGGGTCCTACGAGCAGTACTTC.

In this sample, this clonotype turned up many times. The chain uses TRBV3-1 and TRBJ2-1; the D is unclear. The CDR3 has 11 amino acids. Deletions cut 2 bases from V and 7 bases from J, with 3 bases between. Germline CDR1 is LGHDT and CDR2 is YNNKEL (reference sequence). The CDR3 nucleotides read TGTGCCAGCAGCCAACTTAATGAGCAGTTCTTC. Its protein product is CASSQLNEQFF.

The CDR3 DNA sequence: TGTGCCAGTTCGGGGAACTATGGCTACACCTTC. Protein: CASSGNYGYTF. The V gene is TRBV5-6, the J gene TRBJ1-2; D not certain. This CDR3 contains 11 residues. The ends were cut back, 8 bases at V and 2 bases at J, with 7 bases in the middle. CDR1 and CDR2 from the germline V gene are SGHDT and YYEEEE.

This clonotype has only a few counts. V usage is TRBV4-1 and J usage is TRBJ2-7; TRBD1 agrees at 10 bases. Trimming at V came to 1 base and at J to 2 bases, leaving 2 bases not matched to a gene. CDR3 length: 15 residues. CDR1 MGHRA and CDR2 YSYEKL come from the germline V gene. This CDR3 is CASSQGTGGTYEQYF. As DNA, the CDR3 is TGCGCCAGCAGCCAAGGGACAGGGGGAACCTACGAGCAGTACTTC.

The chain uses TRBV5-4 and TRBJ2-5; 7 nucleotides align to TRBD2. Germline V gene sequence: CDR1 SGHNT, CDR2 YYREEE (reference sequence). The CDR3 has 14 amino acids. The J segment lost 3 bases and the V segment lost 4 bases, leaving 6 bases of the junction unmatched. CDR3 loop: CASSPGLVEETQYF. In DNA form, the CDR3 reads TGTGCCAGCAGCCCCGGACTAGTGGAAGAGACCCAGTACTTC.

This clonotype turned up a few times. This chain uses TRBV3-1 with TRBJ2-7, with 10 positions matching TRBD2. Germline V gene lookup returns CDR1 LGHDT and CDR2 YNNKEL (reference sequence). The CDR3 totals 16 residues. V dropped 4 bases and J dropped 2; count of bases not matched to a gene: 8. The CDR3 here is CASSPLGTSDTYEQYF. The CDR3 DNA is TGTGCCAGCAGCCCCTTAGGGACTAGCGACACCTACGAGCAGTACTTC.

This clonotype was recorded many times. The V gene is TRBV5-1, the J gene TRBJ2-3, with 7 bases lining up with TRBD2. V shed 4 bases, J shed 1 base, and the junction held 3 bases outside the gene matches. The CDR3 is 14 residues long. CDR1 SGHRS and CDR2 YFSETQ come from the germline V gene. CDR3 protein: CASSPAGRTDTQYF. CDR3 nucleotides: TGCGCCAGCAGCCCAGCGGGGCGCACAGATACGCAGTATTTT.

This chain uses TRBV4-1 with TRBJ2-7; D gene ambiguous. The CDR3 has 14 amino acids. The germline CDR1 and CDR2 sequences are MGHRA and YSYEKL. V lost 0 bases, J lost 3 bases, and 9 bases lay in between. The CDR3 region is CASSQDMDNYEQYF. Here the CDR3 DNA reads TGCGCCAGCAGCCAAGATATGGATAACTACGAGCAGTACTTC.

The J gene is TRBJ2-7, the V gene TRBV29-1; TRBD1 agrees at 9 bases. Germline CDR1 is SQVTM and CDR2 is ANQGSEA. With 5 bases clipped from V and 3 bases from J, the junction kept 5 bases outside the gene matches. The CDR3 consists of 13 residues. The CDR3 DNA reads as TGCAGCGTTCCCTCGACAGGGGGCTACGAGCAGTACTTC. As protein: CSVPSTGGYEQYF.